These T cell receptor beta chains were read from a single sample in a study of cytomegalovirus exposure and HLA in healthy donors. The method was immunoSEQ multiplex PCR; TCRdb's version includes in-frame clones alone and lacks a portion of them. The sample includes approximately 150,000 clones, 80% of them seen just once. Sample: PBMCs. The receptors originated from a woman in her thirties or forties in good health and CMV-seronegative. Each CDR3 is given with its conserved first and last residue. D genes are given only for firm matches. The size field is filled for only some rows; it gives once, few, many or a size class.

V gene	clone size	CDR3 length	J gene	D gene	CDR3 DNA	CDR3 protein
TRBV5-6	-	17	TRBJ2-7	TRBD2	TGTGCCAGCAGCTTGGCGGGGACTAGCGGGGGGCCCTACGAGCAGTACTTC	CASSLAGTSGGPYEQYF
TRBV7-9	-	19	TRBJ2-3	TRBD2	TGTGCCAGCAGCCCGGGACTAGCGGGGGTACTATCTAGCACAGATACGCAGTATTTT	CASSPGLAGVLSSTDTQYF
TRBV6-1	-	13	TRBJ2-3	-	TGTGCCAGCAGTCCCACAGGGACAGATACGCAGTATTTT	CASSPTGTDTQYF
TRBV11-2	-	15	TRBJ2-3	-	TGTGCCAGCAGCTTAGTAGGGGGACCCACAGATACGCAGTATTTT	CASSLVGGPTDTQYF
TRBV5-1	few	14	TRBJ2-1	TRBD1	TGCGCCAGCAGCCAACCAGGACAGGGCAATGAGCAGTTCTTC	CASSQPGQGNEQFF
TRBV5-6	-	14	TRBJ2-2	TRBD1	TGTGCCAGCAGCTTGGGACAGGGTAGCCGGGAGCTGTTTTTT	CASSLGQGSRELFF
TRBV11-1	-	15	TRBJ2-7	TRBD1	TGTGCCAGCAGCTCCGCCGGACAGGCTTCCTACGAGCAGTACTTC	CASSSAGQASYEQYF
TRBV4-3	-	15	TRBJ1-2	-	TGCGCCAGCAGCCAAGAACTGGGCAGCGGAGTTGGCTACACCTTC	CASSQELGSGVGYTF
TRBV2	-	13	TRBJ2-7	-	TGTGCCAGCATGGAGGGGGCGGCCTACGAGCAGTACTTC	CASMEGAAYEQYF
TRBV30	-	15	TRBJ1-3	TRBD1	TGTGCCTGGAGCGTCGACAGGGTCTCTGGAAACACCATATATTTT	CAWSVDRVSGNTIYF
TRBV27	-	13	TRBJ2-1	-	TGTGCCAGCAGCCACAGGGTGGGGAATGAGCAGTTCTTC	CASSHRVGNEQFF
TRBV9	few	13	TRBJ2-1	-	TGTGCCAGCAGCGTTGGGACTCTAAATGAGCAGTTCTTC	CASSVGTLNEQFF
TRBV5-1	-	15	TRBJ2-1	TRBD2	TGCGCCAGCAGCCCGGGAGGGCGGGAGAAGAATGAGCAGTTCTTC	CASSPGGREKNEQFF
TRBV27	-	14	TRBJ1-4	TRBD1	TGTGCCAGCAGCAGACAGGGAGCTAATGAAAAACTGTTTTTT	CASSRQGANEKLFF
TRBV27	-	14	TRBJ2-2	-	TGTGCCAGCAGTTTAGGACAGCACACCGGGGAGCTGTTTTTT	CASSLGQHTGELFF
TRBV6-1	-	12	TRBJ2-7	-	TGTGCCAGCAGTGCAAACGGCTACGAGCAGTACTTC	CASSANGYEQYF
TRBV4-2	once	16	TRBJ2-7	-	TGTGCCAGCAGCCAAGAACGAGACAGGAGCTCCTACGAGCAGTACTTC	CASSQERDRSSYEQYF
TRBV19	-	14	TRBJ1-1	-	TGTGCCAGTAGTATAAGGATAGCGGACAAAAAAGCTTTCTTT	CASSIRIADKKAFF